Listed below are T cell receptor beta chains from one sample, sequenced in a study of blood T cells in healthy people across ages. Via MiXCR, TCRdb re-called the 5' RACE reads, giving one row per CDR3 protein. The sample has fewer than 1,000,000 distinct CDR3 sequences, approximately 44% seen once. The sequencing sample was made of blood. The receptors were gathered from a man aged 60-69 years in good health. Both conserved end residues are part of each CDR3. Each record gives: D gene, clone size, V gene, J gene, CDR3 DNA, CDR3 protein. The D gene is left open where the match is weak. A row's size may be missing; if present it is once, few, many or a size class.

D gene: NA
clone size: NA
V gene: TRBV18
J gene: TRBJ2-7
CDR3 DNA: TGTGCCAGCTCACCACTTAATCCTCCCTACGAGCAGTACTTC
CDR3 protein: CASSPLNPPYEQYF

D gene: NA
clone size: few
V gene: TRBV7-2
J gene: TRBJ2-7
CDR3 DNA: TGTGCCAGCAGCTTAGGTCGGACTACCGTCTACGAGCAGTACTTC
CDR3 protein: CASSLGRTTVYEQYF

D gene: TRBD2
clone size: few
V gene: TRBV20-1
J gene: TRBJ2-3
CDR3 DNA: TGCAGTGCTAGAGAAAGCGGGGCGGGAGATACGCAGTATTTT
CDR3 protein: CSARESGAGDTQYF

D gene: NA
clone size: once
V gene: TRBV25-1
J gene: TRBJ1-1
CDR3 DNA: TGTGCCAGCAGTGAATCCCGCAGGGGCGAAACTGAAGCTTTCTTT
CDR3 protein: CASSESRRGETEAFF

D gene: NA
clone size: NA
V gene: TRBV4-1
J gene: TRBJ1-2
CDR3 DNA: TGCGCCAGCAGCCTCCGGGGGCAGGAGAACTATGGCTGCACCTTC
CDR3 protein: CASSLRGQENYGCTF

D gene: NA
clone size: NA
V gene: TRBV7-9
J gene: TRBJ2-3
CDR3 DNA: TGTGCCAGCAGCTTAGAGGCCACTCATACGCAGTATTTT
CDR3 protein: CASSLEATHTQYF

D gene: NA
clone size: once
V gene: TRBV6-6
J gene: TRBJ1-6
CDR3 DNA: TGTGCCTGCGGGCCTGAGCCCACGAATTCACCCCTCCACTTT
CDR3 protein: CACGPEPTNSPLHF

D gene: NA
clone size: NA
V gene: TRBV20-1
J gene: TRBJ2-5
CDR3 DNA: TGCAGTGCTAGAGCCAACACAGGGGTCCAGCGGGGGCTTAGGGAGACCCAGTACTTC
CDR3 protein: CSARANTGVQRGLRETQYF

D gene: NA
clone size: few
V gene: TRBV9
J gene: TRBJ2-1
CDR3 DNA: TGTGCCAGCAGCGTCCGGGGAGAGGGCAATGAGCAGTTCTTC
CDR3 protein: CASSVRGEGNEQFF

D gene: TRBD2
clone size: NA
V gene: TRBV7-9
J gene: TRBJ2-1
CDR3 DNA: TGTGCCAGCAGCTTAGATGGACTAGCTTACAATGAGCAGTTCTTC
CDR3 protein: CASSLDGLAYNEQFF

D gene: TRBD2
clone size: many
V gene: TRBV7-2
J gene: TRBJ2-7
CDR3 DNA: TGTGCCAGCAGCTACCGTAGCGGGGGGGCCTACGAGCAGTACTTC
CDR3 protein: CASSYRSGGAYEQYF

D gene: NA
clone size: NA
V gene: TRBV27
J gene: TRBJ2-1
CDR3 DNA: TGTGCCAGCAGATACCGAGGGGCCACCTACAATGAGCAGTTCTTC
CDR3 protein: CASRYRGATYNEQFF

D gene: TRBD2
clone size: NA
V gene: TRBV3-1
J gene: TRBJ2-3
CDR3 DNA: TGTGCCAGCAGCCAAGAAGCGGGGCGTGGGGCAGATACGCAGTATTTT
CDR3 protein: CASSQEAGRGADTQYF

D gene: NA
clone size: few
V gene: TRBV7-2
J gene: TRBJ1-2
CDR3 DNA: TGTGCGACCAGGATAGGAGCTAACTATGGCTACACCTTC
CDR3 protein: CATRIGANYGYTF

D gene: NA
clone size: few
V gene: TRBV3-1
J gene: TRBJ2-7
CDR3 DNA: TGTGCCAGCAGCCACCGTTACGAGCAGTACTTC
CDR3 protein: CASSHRYEQYF

D gene: NA
clone size: NA
V gene: TRBV6-2/TRBV6-3
J gene: TRBJ2-7
CDR3 DNA: TGTGCCAGCAGTTACTCACTTGACGGGGGCCCCTACGAGCAGTACTTC
CDR3 protein: CASSYSLDGGPYEQYF

D gene: TRBD1
clone size: NA
V gene: TRBV11-2
J gene: TRBJ1-1
CDR3 DNA: TGTGCCAGCAGCAAAGTATGGGACAGGGATGAAGCTTTCTTT
CDR3 protein: CASSKVWDRDEAFF

D gene: NA
clone size: few
V gene: TRBV29-1
J gene: TRBJ2-5
CDR3 DNA: TGCAGCGCCCAAATTGGGGTTGCGAGGGAGACCCAGTACTTC
CDR3 protein: CSAQIGVARETQYF

D gene: TRBD2
clone size: NA
V gene: TRBV7-2
J gene: TRBJ2-1
CDR3 DNA: TGTGCCAGCAGCTTAAGGCTGGGGCGGGGGGGCCGCGGGGATGAGCAGTTCTTC
CDR3 protein: CASSLRLGRGGRGDEQFF

D gene: NA
clone size: NA
V gene: TRBV7-6
J gene: TRBJ2-1
CDR3 DNA: TGTGCCAGCAGCCCCACTCGAGGGAACAACAATGAGCAGTTCTTC
CDR3 protein: CASSPTRGNNNEQFF

D gene: NA
clone size: NA
V gene: TRBV7-2
J gene: TRBJ2-1
CDR3 DNA: TGTGCCAGCAGCGGTACCCAGGGGGGGTCCTACAATGAGCAGTTCTTC
CDR3 protein: CASSGTQGGSYNEQFF